This T cell receptor (delta chain) was found in a study of gamma delta lymphoproliferative disorders and STAT genes. This CDR3 has 21 residues. The germline V gene encodes CDR1 TSWWSYY and CDR2 QGS. V trimming: 0 bases; J trimming: 2 bases; junction bases outside the gene matches: 15. TCRdb fed the multiplex PCR reads into CATT to redo clone calling. The repertoire holds over a thousand delta-chain clones, with approximately 2.9% as singletons. Sequencing used genomic DNA taken from PBMCs of patients and controls. This clone is large (0.1 to 1%) by share. Other nucleotide sequences from this sample produce the same CDR3.

The chain carries TRDV1 and TRDJ1, with 13 bases that match TRDD3. The TCR originated in a human donor with gamma-delta T-cell large granular lymphocyte leukemia. Sequenced: blood. The CDR3 nucleotides read TGTGCTCTTGGGGAACTTGCCCTTTGGTACTGGGGGATACGAAAGACCGATAAACTCATCTTT. Its translation: CALGELALWYWGIRKTDKLIF.